This T cell receptor beta chain comes out of a study of monozygotic twins with inflammatory bowel disease. TCRdb re-called the 5' RACE reads and catalogs CDR3 proteins one per entry, DNA excluded. The specimen's table records approximately 100,000 distinct CDR3 sequences. CDR3 length: 16 amino acids. Germline lookup yields CDR1 SGHRS and CDR2 YFSETQ. The rearrangement joins TRBV5-1 to TRBJ2-7; TCRdb names TRBD2, which stays unverified in the absence of DNA. Sequenced sample: blood. This receptor was taken from a human donor with ulcerative colitis or Crohn's disease, or a healthy co-twin of an affected twin (not recorded which). CDR3 amino acids: CASSLSSGGEAYEQYF.